The text below deals with one TCR beta chain. Its antigen is not yet known. Base-call qualities are not available, and no considerably larger clone is one nucleotide away. CDR1 and CDR2 (ENHRY, SYGVKD) derive from the germline V gene. The CDR3 contains 17 residues, cysteine and phenylalanine counted. Left in the record is the CDR3 DNA by itself, 51 bases read in frame from the first base. Deletion took 2 bases off V and 1 base off J, with a span of 17 bases between the germline ends. The sequencing machine was an Illumina NovaSeq 6000. cDNA libraries for TCRalpha and TCRbeta were prepared by 5'RACE using constant-segment primers, with sample barcodes and unique molecular identifiers added. RNA was extracted from every sample with Trizol reagent. Amplification of the libraries took two PCR steps, and the second step added a second sample barcode plus Illumina TruSeq adapters. Libraries were sequenced on an Illumina NovaSeq with 2 x 150 bp paired-end reads. Under the source paper's analysis protocol: Reads were demultiplexed and collapsed into UMI-guided consensus sequences with migec v1.2.7. Using mixcr v2.1.11, UMI consensuses were aligned to TRA and TRB V and J templates and then assembled into clonotypes. A clonotype was counted as expanded or contracted only if both edgeR and NoisET called the change significant, with noise models trained on biological replicates. For edgeR calls, the cutoffs were a false discovery rate-adjusted p below 0.01 and a log2 fold-change threshold of 1. As an exploratory analysis of dynamics, max-normalized trajectories of the 1000 most abundant clonotypes were examined with PCA combined with hierarchical clustering. Each responding clone was given a CD4 or CD8 phenotype based on the CD4+ and CD8+ repertoires, which had been sequenced separately. Starting from the raw public reads, TCRdb applied fastp trimming at Q25, assembled clones with MiXCR and retained in-frame beta chains. Duplicate CDR3 protein sequences are folded into a single record with the most common DNA and genes. In this record, the V and J calls reflect TCRdb's handling and not the investigators' own analysis. The table for this sample lists approximately 580,000 distinct CDR3 sequences; roughly 20% of them were counted only once. The ten biggest clones cover roughly an eighth of the sample.

The sample belongs to a study of T-cell memory formation after mild COVID-19 (dated by TCRdb to the early 2020s). With respect to the entire study: Most TCR sequence clusters were specific to one of the two donors. Longitudinal TCRalpha and TCRbeta repertoire sequencing tracked T-cell clones expanding and contracting after mild COVID-19 in two donors. Two young, previously healthy adult volunteers made up the cohort, one male and one female. What the work shows at the level of the full study, not this receptor alone: Clones contracting from day 15 to 85 had balanced CD4/CD8 phenotypes, while a second wave expanding from day 15 to 37 was biased towards CD4+. SARS-CoV-2 specificity was not confirmed for the second-wave clones peaking on day 37. Some responding clones were detected in pre-infection memory, which suggested that pre-existing cross-reactive memory T cells had joined the SARS-CoV-2 response. Only two mild cases were covered in the study, and larger cohorts including severe cases with pre-infection samples were considered necessary. Contracting CD4+ clones appeared mostly in the CM and EM memory subsets, whereas CD8+ clones were enriched in EMRA.

Ficoll-Paque density gradient centrifugation was used to isolate PBMCs. This chain joins TRBV10-3 to TRBJ2-5, with the D gene not clear enough to name. The specimen was PBMCs or a T cell subset sorted from them (not recorded which). This TCR was sampled from an adult woman who had mild COVID-19 (a few samples of this study predate the infection). The sample titles of this study are shuffled in the database, so cell type and time point are left out; the donor was told from shared clones. At the DNA level, the sequence is TGTGCCATCAGTGAGCCGTTAGTTCTAGGCGGCCAAGAGACCCAGTACTTC. This sequence encodes CAISEPLVLGGQETQYF.